One sample yielded the 25 T cell receptor beta chains listed below, sequenced in a study of blood T cell repertoires in COVID-19. The data were produced by immunoSEQ multiplex PCR, yet TCRdb's version contains in-frame clones alone and is incomplete. This sample has about 43,000 clones, with 70% to 90% found just once. Sequencing was performed on peripheral blood. These TCRs come from a man in his 60s with active COVID-19.

The genes are TRBV3-1 (or the pseudogene TRBV3-2) and TRBJ2-2, with 10 nucleotides matching TRBD2. Germline values: CDR1 LGHDT, CDR2 YNNKEL (reference sequence). The ends lost 1 base at V and 6 bases at J; junction bases unmatched: 5. CDR3 length: 16 amino acids. The CDR3 spells CASSQGLAGGPGELFF. DNA for the CDR3: TGTGCCAGCAGCCAAGGATTAGCGGGAGGCCCCGGGGAGCTGTTTTTT.

V is TRBV6-4 and J is TRBJ2-7; 11 bases match TRBD2. Unmatched junction bases numbered 2, after V lost 2 bases and J lost 2 bases. This CDR3 contains 15 residues. The germline CDR1 and CDR2 sequences are MRHNA and SNTAGT. The CDR3 coding sequence is TGTGCCAGCAGTGACGTGACTAGCGGGACCTACGAGCAGTACTTC. Protein sequence: CASSDVTSGTYEQYF.

This clone was counted once. The chain uses TRBV6-5 and TRBJ1-5; D is unclear. Trimming removed 6 bases at V and 4 bases at J, with 16 bases between. Germline V gives CDR1 MNHEY, CDR2 SVGAGI. The length of the CDR3 is 15 residues. The CDR3 DNA follows: TGTGCCAGCAGCCCCCGGGGAAATAATAATCAGCCCCAGCATTTT. Translation: CASSPRGNNNQPQHF.

A single count supports this clone. V and J are TRBV27 and TRBJ2-7, with 9 bases fitting TRBD2. The CDR3 runs to 17 residues. Trimming cost V 5 bases and J 0 bases; bases outside gene matches: 11. Germline V gene data show CDR1 as MNHEY and CDR2 as SMNVEV (reference sequence). CDR3: CASSPQGSGSYSYEQYF. In DNA, the CDR3 is TGTGCCAGCAGTCCCCAGGGTAGCGGGAGTTACTCCTACGAGCAGTACTTC.

The V gene is TRBV6-6, the J gene TRBJ1-1; TRBD1 matches at 9 bases. The V gene end was trimmed by 5 bases and the J gene end by 3 bases; junction bases not matched to a gene: 13. Germline CDR1 is MNHNY and CDR2 is SVGAGI (reference sequence). The CDR3 is made up of 17 amino acids. The CDR3 is CASSHAPTGGEDTEAFF. CDR3 DNA: TGTGCCAGCAGTCACGCCCCAACAGGGGGCGAAGACACTGAAGCTTTCTTT.

The gene calls are TRBV18 and TRBJ2-7; D unresolved. This CDR3 is 15 amino acids long. V gave up 3 bases and J gave up 0 bases, with 12 bases separating them. Germline CDR1 is KGHSH and CDR2 is LQKENI. The CDR3 DNA follows: TGTGCCAGCTCACCGGGTCAGGTTAGCTCCTACGAGCAGTACTTC. As protein: CASSPGQVSSYEQYF. The whole variable domain, remainder taken from reference TRBV18 and TRBJ2-7, is NAGVMQNPRHLVRRRGQEARLRCSPMKGHSHVYWYRQLPEEGLKFMVYLQKENIIDESGMPKERFSAEFPKEGPSILRIQQVVRGDSAAYFCASSPGQVSSYEQYFGPGTRLTVT.

This chain uses TRBV18 with TRBJ1-4; D may be TRBD1 (6 bases). V gave up 5 bases and J gave up 6 bases, with 16 bases separating them. This CDR3 comprises 15 residues. Germline assignment: CDR1 KGHSH and CDR2 LQKENI. This CDR3 reads CASSSYNRVDEKLFF. Written as DNA, the CDR3 is TGTGCCAGCTCATCATACAACAGGGTAGATGAAAAACTGTTTTTT.

The chain joins TRBV6-5 to TRBJ1-2, with D maybe TRBD1 (5 bases). The CDR3 consists of 13 residues. Per germline, CDR1 MNHEY and CDR2 SVGAGI. Trimming shortened V by 6 bases and J by 0 bases, and 8 bases separated the two germline ends. This CDR3 is CASRDTANYGYTF. DNA for the CDR3: TGTGCCAGCAGGGACACCGCTAACTATGGCTACACCTTC.

This chain links TRBV6-1 with TRBJ2-2, with unresolved D. The CDR3 spans 14 residues. The germline gives CDR1 MNHNS, CDR2 SASEGT. The ends were cut back, 1 base at V and 5 bases at J, with 8 bases in the middle. The CDR3 DNA reads TGTGCCAGCAGTGAAGGGCCGCTTACCGGGGAGCTGTTTTTT. Translating gives CASSEGPLTGELFF.

This chain joins TRBV6-2 or TRBV6-3 and TRBJ1-1; D is unresolved. The germline gives CDR1 MNHEY, CDR2 SVGEGT. V was cut by 1 base and J by 4 bases, with 10 bases left in between. This CDR3 region has 14 residues. The CDR3 coding sequence is TGTGCCAGCAGTTACTGGAGTTCTGGCACTGAAGCTTTCTTT. Protein product: CASSYWSSGTEAFF.

This chain joins TRBV3-1 (or the pseudogene TRBV3-2) and TRBJ2-1, with 9 positions matching TRBD2. CDR3 size: 16 residues. V trimming: 1 base; J trimming: 3 bases; junction bases outside the gene matches: 4. Per germline, CDR1 LGHDT and CDR2 YNNKEL (reference sequence). As DNA, the CDR3 is TGTGCCAGCAGCCAAGCCCTAGCGGGGAACTACAATGAGCAGTTCTTC. Translated, it gives CASSQALAGNYNEQFF.

The chain joins TRBV2 to TRBJ2-5; D is undetermined. The CDR3 length is 11 residues. In germline, CDR1 is SNHLY, CDR2 FYNNEI. V lost 6 bases, J lost 1 base, and 3 bases lay in between. The CDR3 loop reads CASSLQETQYF. The CDR3 DNA reads TGTGCCAGCAGCCTCCAAGAGACCCAGTACTTC.

This rearrangement joins TRBV9 to TRBJ1-6, with 8 nucleotides matching TRBD1. CDR1 is SGDLS and CDR2 is YYNGEE in the germline V gene. This CDR3 has 16 residues. The V gene end was trimmed by 3 bases and the J gene end by 7 bases; junction bases not matched to a gene: 9. CDR3 DNA sequence: TGTGCCAGCAGCGGAAATGGACAGGGTCCGAATTCACCCCTCCACTTT. Translating it yields CASSGNGQGPNSPLHF.

The rearrangement links TRBV5-1 to TRBJ2-1, with TRBD1 as a possible D gene (5 bases). This CDR3 spans 12 amino acids. From germline, CDR1 is SGHRS and CDR2 YFSETQ. V was cut by 2 bases and J by 9 bases, with 9 bases left in between. Here the CDR3 DNA reads TGCGCCAGCAGCTTAGGGGCCGGTGAGCAGTTCTTC. It encodes CASSLGAGEQFF.

The chain combines TRBV6-6 with TRBJ1-2; TRBD1 might be the D (6 bases). CDR3 size: 16 residues. Germline V gene data show CDR1 as MNHNY and CDR2 as SVGAGI (reference sequence). The V and J ends lost 4 bases and 2 bases respectively, with 17 bases between them. The CDR3 loop reads CASSSKPGQTNYGYTF. CDR3 bases: TGTGCCAGCAGTTCCAAACCCGGACAGACAAACTATGGCTACACCTTC.

This clone showed up just a few times. DNA for the CDR3: TGTGCCAGCAGTCCGGGACAGGCGACAGATACGCAGTATTTT. The encoded protein is CASSPGQATDTQYF. The genes are TRBV6-2 or TRBV6-3 and TRBJ2-3; 8 positions agree with TRBD1. From germline, CDR1 is MNHEY and CDR2 SVGEGT. This CDR3 has 14 amino acids. V shed 5 bases, J shed 3 bases, and the junction held 4 bases outside the gene matches.

The gene calls are TRBV5-5 and TRBJ1-1, with 9 bases matching TRBD1. The CDR3 extends over 16 amino acids. CDR1 and CDR2 (germline): SGHKS, YYEKEE (reference sequence). V gave up 0 bases and J gave up 4 bases; unmatched junction bases: 7. The CDR3, as DNA: TGTGCCAGCAGCTTGGATCGGACAGGGGTGGCCACTGAAGCTTTCTTT. Protein product: CASSLDRTGVATEAFF.

The genes are TRBV7-2 and TRBJ2-5, with TRBD1 as a possible D gene (6 bases). Germline CDR1 is SGHTA and CDR2 is FQGNSA. The CDR3 sequence is 13 residues long. V lost 2 bases and J lost 5, with 9 bases in between. DNA for the CDR3: TGTGCCAGCAGCTTACAGGGGTGGGAGACCCAGTACTTC. This translates into CASSLQGWETQYF.

This clone appeared a few times. The chain is built from TRBV9 and TRBJ1-3; D unclear. Germline V gene data show CDR1 as SGDLS and CDR2 as YYNGEE. Trimming took 0 bases from V and 7 from J, leaving 17 bases between them. There are 16 residues in the CDR3. CDR3 residues: CASSVGPLVVTNTIYF. The CDR3 nucleotides read TGTGCCAGCAGCGTAGGCCCTCTTGTAGTTACCAACACCATATATTTT.

J is TRBJ2-7 and V is TRBV7-8; no reliable D call. Germline loops: CDR1 SGHVS, CDR2 FQNEAQ. The CDR3 loop spans 12 amino acids. Trimming took off 0 bases at V and 3 bases at J, with 3 bases between the two ends. This chain's CDR3 is CASSLANYEQYF. The CDR3 DNA reads TGTGCCAGCAGCTTAGCCAACTACGAGCAGTACTTC.

The V call is TRBV5-4, the J call TRBJ2-1, with no clear D. The length of the CDR3 is 15 residues. V was shortened by 3 bases and J by 7 bases, with 17 bases between the two germline ends. Germline CDR1 and CDR2: SGHNT and YYREEE (reference sequence). CDR3 loop: CASSWAVEPKNEQFF. The CDR3, as DNA: TGTGCCAGCAGCTGGGCCGTCGAGCCTAAGAATGAGCAGTTCTTC.

This chain uses TRBV6-2 or TRBV6-3 with TRBJ2-7; D gene uncertain. The germline CDR1 and CDR2 sequences are MNHEY and SVGEGT. CDR3 size: 11 residues. V shed 4 bases and J shed 6 bases, with 7 bases lying between them. The CDR3 spells CASSSGPEQYF. The DNA of the CDR3 is TGTGCCAGCAGTTCGGGTCCCGAGCAGTACTTC.

J is TRBJ2-5 and V is TRBV24-1; 9 bases match TRBD1. The V gene's germline CDR1 is KGHDR and CDR2 SFDVKD. Trimming took 4 bases from V and 2 from J; bases not matched to a gene: 4. This CDR3 is 15 amino acids long. CDR3 residues: CATSESDRGQETQYF. CDR3 coding DNA: TGTGCCACCAGTGAGTCGGACAGGGGACAAGAGACCCAGTACTTC.

The chain joins TRBV19 to TRBJ2-1, with no clear D. CDR3 length equals 15 residues. Trimming shortened V by 7 bases and J by 0 bases, and 13 bases separated the two germline ends. Germline CDR1 and CDR2: LNHDA and SQIVND (reference sequence). This CDR3 reads CASTPSLSSYNEQFF. The CDR3 DNA reads TGTGCCAGTACTCCATCACTGAGCTCCTACAATGAGCAGTTCTTC.

The J gene is TRBJ2-1, the V gene TRBV11-2; D gene ambiguous. Looked up from germline, CDR1 is SGHAT and CDR2 is FQNNGV. The CDR3 sequence is 14 residues long. Trimming pared 7 bases from V and 0 bases from J, leaving 10 bases between. CDR3 residues: CASTRSSSYNEQFF. The CDR3 DNA reads as TGTGCCAGCACCCGGAGTAGCTCCTACAATGAGCAGTTCTTC.